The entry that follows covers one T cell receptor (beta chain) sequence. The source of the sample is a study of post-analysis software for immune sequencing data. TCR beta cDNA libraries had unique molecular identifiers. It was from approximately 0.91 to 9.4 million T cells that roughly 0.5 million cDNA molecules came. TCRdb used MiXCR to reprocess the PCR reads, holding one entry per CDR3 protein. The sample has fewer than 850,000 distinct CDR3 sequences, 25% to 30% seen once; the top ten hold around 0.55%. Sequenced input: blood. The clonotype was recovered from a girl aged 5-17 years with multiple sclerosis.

The CDR3 protein is CSADGGTETDTQYF. CDR3 in DNA: TGCAGTGCCGACGGCGGGACAGAGACAGATACGCAGTATTTT. J is TRBJ2-3 and V is TRBV20-1, with a tentative D call TRBD1 (7 bases). The V end was cut by 6 bases, the J end by 3 bases, with 16 bases between. CDR1 and CDR2 from the germline V gene are DFQATT and SNEGSKA (reference sequence). The CDR3 runs to 14 residues.